A selection of T cell receptor beta chains follows, all from one sample in a study of blood T cell repertoires in COVID-19. Only in-frame clones appear in the TCRdb table, and some are missing; sequencing was by immunoSEQ multiplex PCR. The data contain 55,000 to 70,000 clones, about four fifths of them singletons. Source material: peripheral blood. These TCRs come from a woman older than 75 with acute or convalescent COVID-19. CDR3s leave out the opening cysteine and the closing phenylalanine or tryptophan. A clone size is listed for some rows: how often the clone was seen (once, few, many), or a class if it is expanded.

J gene	V gene	clone size	CDR3 protein
TRBJ2-5	TRBV7-2	NA	ASSLELSPPGETQY
TRBJ1-4	TRBV7-9	NA	ASRMDGQGHEKLF
TRBJ2-5	TRBV5-6	NA	ASSFSGTLYQETQY
TRBJ1-2	TRBV7-6	NA	ASSSRQGLALIYGYT
TRBJ2-3	TRBV7-9	NA	ASSLVTGWTDTQY
TRBJ2-1	TRBV7-2	NA	ASSVWAPGLAGGKQF
TRBJ2-1	TRBV2	once	ASSDTEYRISEQF
TRBJ1-2	TRBV9	NA	ASSGLGAYGYT
TRBJ2-3	TRBV7-6	NA	ASSSGTGVTDTQY
TRBJ2-5	TRBV12-3/TRBV12-4	once	ASSDNRGETQY
TRBJ2-7	TRBV6-5	NA	ASSTTGGSDEQY
TRBJ2-1	TRBV4-1	NA	ASSQGLGGWYNEQF
TRBJ1-1	TRBV11-2	few	ASSLDQGVNTEAF
TRBJ2-1	TRBV7-8	NA	ASSYSGGLNEQF
TRBJ1-5	TRBV7-8	NA	ASTPWRDGQPQH
TRBJ2-3	TRBV24-1	NA	ATSEGGSLDTQY
TRBJ2-1	TRBV19	NA	ASSTLAGLHEQF
TRBJ1-5	TRBV19	NA	ASTRGTGYNQPQH
TRBJ1-4	TRBV14	NA	ASSRRQGSEKLF
TRBJ1-3	TRBV5-1	once	ASSEQGSGNTIY
TRBJ1-1	TRBV12-5	NA	ASGLGQGATEAF
TRBJ2-7	TRBV6-6	NA	ASTLLGGAYEQY
TRBJ2-5	TRBV19	NA	ASSLSTGTSGETQY
TRBJ2-7	TRBV18	once	ASSPGASEQY
TRBJ1-2	TRBV7-9	few	VGGSNYGYT
TRBJ2-5	TRBV14	NA	ASRSRGAETQY
TRBJ1-5	TRBV10-3	NA	AISDDRGNHQPQH
TRBJ1-6	TRBV6-5	NA	ASSYGRDRPHSPLH
TRBJ2-3	TRBV7-5	NA	ARSPVGYRGGNPGTDTQY
TRBJ1-6	TRBV27	NA	ASSLSRNNSPLH
TRBJ2-1	TRBV2	NA	ASSEHSLAGGSHEQF
TRBJ2-5	TRBV29-1	once	SVEVQGKASGFQETQY
TRBJ2-1	TRBV24-1	NA	AISDSRAVYNEQF
TRBJ1-1	TRBV7-8	NA	ASSSTGKAEAF
TRBJ2-2	TRBV3-1/TRBV3-2	NA	ASRQLRGTGELF